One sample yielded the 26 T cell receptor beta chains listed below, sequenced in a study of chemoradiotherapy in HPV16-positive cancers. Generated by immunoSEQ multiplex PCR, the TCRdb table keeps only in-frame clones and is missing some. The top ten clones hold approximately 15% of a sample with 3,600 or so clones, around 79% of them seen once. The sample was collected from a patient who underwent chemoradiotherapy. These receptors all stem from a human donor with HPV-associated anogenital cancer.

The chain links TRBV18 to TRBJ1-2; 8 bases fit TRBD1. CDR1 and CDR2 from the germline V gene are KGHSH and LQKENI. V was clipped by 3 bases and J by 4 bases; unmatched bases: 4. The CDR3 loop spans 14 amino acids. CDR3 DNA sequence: TGTGCCAGCTCACCGGGACAGGACTTCTATGGCTACACCTTC. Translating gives CASSPGQDFYGYTF.

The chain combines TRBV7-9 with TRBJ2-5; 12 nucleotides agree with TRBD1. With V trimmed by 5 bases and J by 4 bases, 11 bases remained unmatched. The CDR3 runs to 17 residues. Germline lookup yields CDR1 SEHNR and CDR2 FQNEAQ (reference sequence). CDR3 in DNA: TGTGCCAGCAGCCGATCCCCCGGGACAGGGGGCGTAGAGACCCAGTACTTC. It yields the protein CASSRSPGTGGVETQYF.

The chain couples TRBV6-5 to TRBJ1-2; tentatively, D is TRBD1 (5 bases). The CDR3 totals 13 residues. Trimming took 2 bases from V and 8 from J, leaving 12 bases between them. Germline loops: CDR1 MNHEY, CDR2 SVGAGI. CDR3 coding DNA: TGTGCCAGCAGTTACAGGGGAGGGAAAGGCTACACCTTC. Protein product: CASSYRGGKGYTF.

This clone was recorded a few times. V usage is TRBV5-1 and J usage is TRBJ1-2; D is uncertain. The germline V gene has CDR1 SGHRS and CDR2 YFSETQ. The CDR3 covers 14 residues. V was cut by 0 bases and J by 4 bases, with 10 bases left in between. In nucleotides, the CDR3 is TGCGCCAGCAGCTTGGTCGCAGGAACCTATGGCTACACCTTC. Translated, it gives CASSLVAGTYGYTF.

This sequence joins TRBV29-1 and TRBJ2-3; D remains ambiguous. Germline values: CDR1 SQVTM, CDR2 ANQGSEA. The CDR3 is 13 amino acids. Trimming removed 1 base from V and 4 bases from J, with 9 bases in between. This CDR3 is CSVEGGPSDTQYF. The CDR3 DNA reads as TGCAGCGTTGAAGGAGGACCCTCAGATACGCAGTATTTT.

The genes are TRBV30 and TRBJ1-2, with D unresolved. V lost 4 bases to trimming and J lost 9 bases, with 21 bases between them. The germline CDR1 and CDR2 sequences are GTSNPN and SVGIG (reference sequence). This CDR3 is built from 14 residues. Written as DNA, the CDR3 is TGTGCCTGGAAATCCCGGCAGGCTTTAACGAGCTACACCTTC. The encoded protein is CAWKSRQALTSYTF.

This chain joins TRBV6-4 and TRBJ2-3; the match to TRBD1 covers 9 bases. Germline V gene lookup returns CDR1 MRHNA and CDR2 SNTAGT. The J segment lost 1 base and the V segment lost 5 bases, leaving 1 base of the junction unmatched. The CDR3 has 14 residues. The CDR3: CASSTGGGTDTQYF. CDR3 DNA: TGTGCCAGCAGTACAGGGGGCGGCACAGATACGCAGTATTTT.

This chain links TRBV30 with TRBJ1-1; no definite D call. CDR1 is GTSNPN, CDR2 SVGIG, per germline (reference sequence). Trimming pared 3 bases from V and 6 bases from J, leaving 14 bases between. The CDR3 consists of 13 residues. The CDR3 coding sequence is TGTGCCTGGAGCGTCGGGGTGGGCGCTGAAGCTTTCTTT. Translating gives CAWSVGVGAEAFF.

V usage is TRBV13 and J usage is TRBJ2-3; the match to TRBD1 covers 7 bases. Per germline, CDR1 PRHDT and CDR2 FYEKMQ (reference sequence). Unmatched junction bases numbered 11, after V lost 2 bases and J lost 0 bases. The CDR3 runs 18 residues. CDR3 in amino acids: CASSLKVGRGLSTDTQYF. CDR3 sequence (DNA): TGTGCCAGCAGCTTAAAGGTAGGCAGGGGGTTAAGCACAGATACGCAGTATTTT.

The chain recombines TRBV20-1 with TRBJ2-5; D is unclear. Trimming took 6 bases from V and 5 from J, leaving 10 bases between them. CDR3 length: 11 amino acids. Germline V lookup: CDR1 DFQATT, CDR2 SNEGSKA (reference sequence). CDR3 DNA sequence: TGCAGTGCAAGAAAGGATGAGACCCAGTACTTC. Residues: CSARKDETQYF.

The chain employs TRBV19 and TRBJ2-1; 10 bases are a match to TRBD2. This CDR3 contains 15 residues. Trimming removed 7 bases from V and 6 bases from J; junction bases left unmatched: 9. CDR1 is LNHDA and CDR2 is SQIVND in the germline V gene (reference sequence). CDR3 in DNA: TGTGCCAGTAATATTATATCTAGCGGGAGCAATGAGCAGTTCTTC. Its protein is CASNIISSGSNEQFF.

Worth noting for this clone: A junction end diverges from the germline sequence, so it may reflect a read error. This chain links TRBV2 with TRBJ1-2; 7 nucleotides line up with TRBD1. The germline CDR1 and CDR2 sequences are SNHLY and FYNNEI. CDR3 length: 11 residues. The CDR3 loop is CASSEEGAEGF. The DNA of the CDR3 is TGTGCCAGCAGTGAAGAGGGGGCAGAAGGCTTC.

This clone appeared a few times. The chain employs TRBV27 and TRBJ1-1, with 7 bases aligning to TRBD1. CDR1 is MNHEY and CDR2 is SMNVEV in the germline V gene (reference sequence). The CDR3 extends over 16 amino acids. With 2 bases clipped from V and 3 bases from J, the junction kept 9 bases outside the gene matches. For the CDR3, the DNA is TGTGCCAGCAGTTTAACCCCAACAGGGGATGACACTGAAGCTTTCTTT. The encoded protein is CASSLTPTGDDTEAFF.

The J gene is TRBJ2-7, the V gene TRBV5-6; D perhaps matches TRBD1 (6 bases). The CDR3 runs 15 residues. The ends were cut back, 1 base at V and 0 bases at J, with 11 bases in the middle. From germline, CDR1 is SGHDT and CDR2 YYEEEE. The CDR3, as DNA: TGTGCCAGCAGCTTGTATCGACAGGACTCCTACGAGCAGTACTTC. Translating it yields CASSLYRQDSYEQYF.

CDR3: CASSVRGDSNTGELFF. The CDR3 DNA follows: TGTGCCAGCAGCGTCCGGGGAGATTCGAACACCGGGGAGCTGTTTTTT. The chain employs TRBV9 and TRBJ2-2, with a weak D call TRBD2 (5 bases). Trimming shortened V by 2 bases and J by 0 bases, and 11 bases separated the two germline ends. This CDR3 region has 16 residues. Germline V gene data show CDR1 as SGDLS and CDR2 as YYNGEE.

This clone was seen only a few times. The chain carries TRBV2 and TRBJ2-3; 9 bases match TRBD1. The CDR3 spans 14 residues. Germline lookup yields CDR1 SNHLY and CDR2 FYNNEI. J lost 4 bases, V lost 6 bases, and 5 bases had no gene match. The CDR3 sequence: CASRQDRGADTQYF. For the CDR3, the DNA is TGTGCCAGCAGGCAAGACAGGGGGGCAGATACGCAGTATTTT.

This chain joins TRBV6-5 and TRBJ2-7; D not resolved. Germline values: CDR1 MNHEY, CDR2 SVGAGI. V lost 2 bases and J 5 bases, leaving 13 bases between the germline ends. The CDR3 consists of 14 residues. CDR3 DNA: TGTGCCAGCAGTTACCGACTCCAGGACGACGAGCAGTACTTC. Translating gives CASSYRLQDDEQYF.

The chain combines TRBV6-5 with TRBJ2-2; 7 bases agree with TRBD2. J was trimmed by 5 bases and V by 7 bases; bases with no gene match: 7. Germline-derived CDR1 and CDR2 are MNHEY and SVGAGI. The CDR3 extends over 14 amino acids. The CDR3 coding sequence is TGTGCCAGCATGCGGGGGATCGCGACCGGGGAGCTGTTTTTT. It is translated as CASMRGIATGELFF.

The CDR3 is CANPIGTYYNEQFF. Here the CDR3 DNA reads TGTGCTAATCCAATCGGGACTTACTACAATGAGCAGTTCTTC. The V gene is TRBV12-5, the J gene TRBJ2-1; maybe TRBD2 (6 bases). Between the trimmed V and J ends, which lost 10 bases and 3 bases, there was a span of 16 bases. Germline V gene data show CDR1 as LGHNT and CDR2 as FRNRAP. The CDR3 runs to 14 residues.

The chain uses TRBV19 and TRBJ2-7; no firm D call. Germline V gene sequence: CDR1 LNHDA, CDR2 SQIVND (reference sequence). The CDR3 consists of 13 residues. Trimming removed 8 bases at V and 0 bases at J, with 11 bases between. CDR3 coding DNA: TGTGCCAGTCGCCCCGGAATCTCCTACGAGCAGTACTTC. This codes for CASRPGISYEQYF.

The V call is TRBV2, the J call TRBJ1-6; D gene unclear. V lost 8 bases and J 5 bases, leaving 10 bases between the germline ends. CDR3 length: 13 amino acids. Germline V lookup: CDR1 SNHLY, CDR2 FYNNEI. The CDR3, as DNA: TGTGCCAGCGGCACCGAAGATAATTCACCCCTCCACTTT. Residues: CASGTEDNSPLHF.

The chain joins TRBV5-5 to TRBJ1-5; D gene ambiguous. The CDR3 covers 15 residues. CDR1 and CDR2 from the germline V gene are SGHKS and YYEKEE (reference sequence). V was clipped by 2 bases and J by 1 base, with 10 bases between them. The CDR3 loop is CASSFLSLSNQPQHF. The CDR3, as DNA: TGTGCCAGCAGCTTTTTAAGCCTCAGCAATCAGCCCCAGCATTTT.

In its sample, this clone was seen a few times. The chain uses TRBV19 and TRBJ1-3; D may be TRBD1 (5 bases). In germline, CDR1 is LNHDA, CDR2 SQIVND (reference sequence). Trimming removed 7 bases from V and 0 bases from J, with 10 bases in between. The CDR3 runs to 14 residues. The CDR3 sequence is CASMRGNSGNTIYF. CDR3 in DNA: TGTGCCAGTATGAGGGGCAACTCTGGAAACACCATATATTTT.

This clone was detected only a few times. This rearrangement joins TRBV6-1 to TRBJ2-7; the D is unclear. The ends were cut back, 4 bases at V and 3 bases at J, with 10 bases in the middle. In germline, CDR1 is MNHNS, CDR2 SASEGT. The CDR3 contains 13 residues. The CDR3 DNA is TGTGCCAGCAGTGGAAGCGTAAACTACGAGCAGTACTTC. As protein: CASSGSVNYEQYF.

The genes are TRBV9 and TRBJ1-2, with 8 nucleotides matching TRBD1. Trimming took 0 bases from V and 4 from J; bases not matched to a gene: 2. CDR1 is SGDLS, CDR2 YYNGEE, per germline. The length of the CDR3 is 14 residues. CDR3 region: CASSVGTGPYGYTF. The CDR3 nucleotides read TGTGCCAGCAGCGTAGGGACAGGGCCCTATGGCTACACCTTC.

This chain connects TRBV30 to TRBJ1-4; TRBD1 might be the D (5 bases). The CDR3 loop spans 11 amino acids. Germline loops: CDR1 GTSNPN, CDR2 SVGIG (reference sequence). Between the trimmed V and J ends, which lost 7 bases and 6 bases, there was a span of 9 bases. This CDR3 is CAFGGYEKLFF. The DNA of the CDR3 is TGTGCCTTCGGGGGGTATGAAAAACTGTTTTTT.